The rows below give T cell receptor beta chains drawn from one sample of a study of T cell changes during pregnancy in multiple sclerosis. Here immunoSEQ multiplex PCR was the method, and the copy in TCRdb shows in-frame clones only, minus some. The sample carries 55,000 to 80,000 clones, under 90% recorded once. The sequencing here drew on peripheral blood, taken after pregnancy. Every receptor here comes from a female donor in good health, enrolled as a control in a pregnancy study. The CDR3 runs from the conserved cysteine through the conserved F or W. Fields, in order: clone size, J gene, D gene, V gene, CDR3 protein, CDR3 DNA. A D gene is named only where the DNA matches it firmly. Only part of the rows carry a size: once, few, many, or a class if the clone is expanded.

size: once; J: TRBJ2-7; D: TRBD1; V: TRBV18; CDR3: CASSFGQGSYEQYF; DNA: TGTGCCAGCTCATTCGGACAGGGTTCCTACGAGCAGTACTTC
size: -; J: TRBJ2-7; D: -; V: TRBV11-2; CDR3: CASSLTRGNSYEQYF; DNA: TGTGCCAGCAGCTTAACTCGGGGGAACTCCTACGAGCAGTACTTC
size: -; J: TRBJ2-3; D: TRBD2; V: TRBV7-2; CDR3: CASSAGVRTDTQYF; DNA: TGTGCCAGCAGCGCGGGGGTTCGTACAGATACGCAGTATTTT
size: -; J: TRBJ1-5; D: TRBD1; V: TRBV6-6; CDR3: CAGATGDQPQHF; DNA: TGTGCCGGTGCGACAGGGGATCAGCCCCAGCATTTT
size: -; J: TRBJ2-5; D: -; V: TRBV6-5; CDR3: CASSYGGYQETQYF; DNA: TGTGCCAGCAGTTACGGGGGGTACCAAGAGACCCAGTACTTC
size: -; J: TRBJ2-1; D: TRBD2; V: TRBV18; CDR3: CASSHPTPGGALNEQFF; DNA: TGTGCCAGCTCACATCCGACCCCCGGGGGGGCTCTCAATGAGCAGTTCTTC
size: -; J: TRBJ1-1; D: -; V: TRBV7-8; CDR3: CASSWGGTEAFF; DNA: TGTGCCAGCAGCTGGGGGGGTACTGAAGCTTTCTTT
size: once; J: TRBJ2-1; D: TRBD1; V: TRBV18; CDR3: CASSPPGQGQDEQFF; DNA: TGTGCCAGCTCACCCCCTGGACAGGGACAAGATGAGCAGTTCTTC
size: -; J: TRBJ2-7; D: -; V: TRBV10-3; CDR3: CAISEAADYEQYF; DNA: TGTGCCATCAGTGAGGCGGCGGACTACGAGCAGTACTTC
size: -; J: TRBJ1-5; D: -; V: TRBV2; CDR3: CASTPEGGQPQHF; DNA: TGTGCCAGCACCCCGGAGGGCGGGCAGCCCCAGCATTTT
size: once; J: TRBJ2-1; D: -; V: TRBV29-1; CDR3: CSVCLDRPGEQFF; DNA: TGCAGCGTATGCTTAGACAGGCCGGGTGAGCAGTTCTTC
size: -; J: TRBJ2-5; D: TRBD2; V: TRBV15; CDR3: CATSRGTSGDQETQYF; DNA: TGTGCCACCAGCAGAGGGACTAGCGGGGACCAAGAGACCCAGTACTTC
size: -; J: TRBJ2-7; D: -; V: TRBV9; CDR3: CASSPGQRKGNEQYF; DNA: TGTGCCAGCAGCCCTGGACAGAGGAAGGGGAACGAGCAGTACTTC
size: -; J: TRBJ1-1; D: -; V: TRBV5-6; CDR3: CASIRGVLESNTEAFF; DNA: TGTGCCAGCATCCGGGGGGTTTTAGAAAGCAACACTGAAGCTTTCTTT
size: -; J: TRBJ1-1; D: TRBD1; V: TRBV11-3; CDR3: CASSLRTGPNTEAFF; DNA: TGTGCCAGCAGCTTACGGACAGGGCCGAACACTGAAGCTTTCTTT
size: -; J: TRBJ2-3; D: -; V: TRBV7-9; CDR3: CASSLDRVGTDTQYF; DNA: TGTGCCAGCAGCTTAGACAGGGTAGGCACAGATACGCAGTATTTT
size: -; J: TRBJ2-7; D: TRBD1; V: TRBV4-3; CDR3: CASSQDGTALYEQYF; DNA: TGCGCCAGCAGCCAAGACGGGACAGCCCTTTACGAGCAGTACTTC
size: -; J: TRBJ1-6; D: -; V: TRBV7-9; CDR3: CASSPIGPLHF; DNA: TGTGCCAGCAGCCCCATCGGACCCCTCCACTTT
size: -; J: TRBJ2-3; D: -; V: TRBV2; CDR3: CASSTLTDTQYF; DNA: TGTGCCAGCAGTACTCTGACAGATACGCAGTATTTT
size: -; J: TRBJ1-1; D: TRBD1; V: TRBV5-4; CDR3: CASSLDRGDTEAFF; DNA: TGTGCCAGCAGCTTGGACAGGGGTGACACTGAAGCTTTCTTT
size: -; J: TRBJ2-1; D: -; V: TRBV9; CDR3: CASSVDRSSYNEQFF; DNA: TGTGCCAGCAGCGTAGACAGGAGCTCCTACAATGAGCAGTTCTTC
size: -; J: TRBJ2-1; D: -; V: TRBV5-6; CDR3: CASSPDSYNEQFF; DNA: TGTGCCAGCAGCCCGGACAGCTACAATGAGCAGTTCTTC
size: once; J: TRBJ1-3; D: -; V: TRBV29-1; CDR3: CSVEEVDNSGNTIYF; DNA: TGCAGCGTTGAAGAAGTTGACAACTCTGGAAACACCATATATTTT
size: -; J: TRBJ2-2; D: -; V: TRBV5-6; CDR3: CASSRGAMGNTGELFF; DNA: TGTGCCAGCAGCCGGGGAGCTATGGGGAACACCGGGGAGCTGTTTTTT
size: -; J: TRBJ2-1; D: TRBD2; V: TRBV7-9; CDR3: CASSYHLSRLADNEQFF; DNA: TGTGCCAGCAGTTATCACCTGTCCCGTCTAGCGGACAATGAGCAGTTCTTC
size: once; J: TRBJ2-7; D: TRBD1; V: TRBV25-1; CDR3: CASRATGVDEQYF; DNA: TGTGCCAGCAGGGCGACAGGGGTCGACGAGCAGTACTTC
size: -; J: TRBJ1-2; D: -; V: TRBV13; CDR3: CASSLVTGSPNYGYTF; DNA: TGTGCCAGCAGCTTAGTCACGGGGAGCCCTAACTATGGCTACACCTTC
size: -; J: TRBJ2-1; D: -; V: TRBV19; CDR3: CASSYRVNEQFF; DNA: TGTGCCAGTAGTTATCGGGTCAATGAGCAGTTCTTC
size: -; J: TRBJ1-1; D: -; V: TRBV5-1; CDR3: CASRGGRDMNTEAFF; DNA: TGCGCCAGCAGGGGTGGGAGAGACATGAACACTGAAGCTTTCTTT
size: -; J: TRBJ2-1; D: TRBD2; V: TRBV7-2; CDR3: CASSQGLAGAYNEQFF; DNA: TGTGCCAGCAGCCAGGGACTAGCGGGGGCCTACAATGAGCAGTTCTTC
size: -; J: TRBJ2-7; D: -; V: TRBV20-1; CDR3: CSASTLREQYF; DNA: TGCAGTGCTAGTACCTTGAGAGAGCAGTACTTC
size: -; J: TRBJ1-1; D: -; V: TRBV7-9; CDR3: CASSFDSEAFF; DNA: TGTGCCAGCAGCTTCGACAGTGAAGCTTTCTTT
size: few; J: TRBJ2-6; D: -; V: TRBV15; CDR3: CATSRPSSGANVLTF; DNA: TGTGCCACCAGCAGACCCTCCTCTGGGGCCAACGTCCTGACTTTC
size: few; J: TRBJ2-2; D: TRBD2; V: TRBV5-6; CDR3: CASSLAGRKELFF; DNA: TGTGCCAGCAGCTTGGCCGGGAGGAAGGAGCTGTTTTTT
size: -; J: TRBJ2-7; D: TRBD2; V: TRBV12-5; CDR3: CASGLLAGALGSYEQYF; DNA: TGTGCTAGTGGTTTACTAGCGGGAGCATTGGGCTCCTACGAGCAGTACTTC
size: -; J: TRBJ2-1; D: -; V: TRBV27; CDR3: CASSLQSLGPQGEQFF; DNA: TGTGCCAGCAGTTTACAGAGCCTCGGGCCCCAGGGTGAGCAGTTCTTC
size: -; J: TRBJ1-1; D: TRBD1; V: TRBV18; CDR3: CASSSGTGGLNTEAFF; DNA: TGTGCCAGCTCGTCTGGGACAGGGGGACTAAACACTGAAGCTTTCTTT
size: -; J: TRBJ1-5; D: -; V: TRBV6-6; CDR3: CASSLGSETGNQPQHF; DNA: TGTGCCAGCAGTCTTGGTAGCGAGACTGGGAATCAGCCCCAGCATTTT
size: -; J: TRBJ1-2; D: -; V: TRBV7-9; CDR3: CASSSNGGNYGYTF; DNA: TGTGCCAGCAGCTCTAATGGCGGTAACTATGGCTACACCTTC
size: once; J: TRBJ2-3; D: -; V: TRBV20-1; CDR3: CSARRDTQYF; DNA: TGCAGTGCTAGACGGGATACGCAGTATTTT
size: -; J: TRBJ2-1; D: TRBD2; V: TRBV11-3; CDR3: CASSLGFRGGPGPYNEQFF; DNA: TGTGCCAGCAGCTTAGGGTTCCGGGGGGGCCCAGGTCCCTACAATGAGCAGTTCTTC
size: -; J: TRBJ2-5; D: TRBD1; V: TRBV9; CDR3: CASSVEGALVQETQYF; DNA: TGTGCCAGCAGCGTAGAGGGGGCCCTGGTGCAGGAGACCCAGTACTTC
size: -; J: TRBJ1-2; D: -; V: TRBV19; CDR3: CASSTDSQLNYGYTF; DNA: TGTGCCAGTAGTACGGACAGCCAACTAAACTATGGCTACACCTTC
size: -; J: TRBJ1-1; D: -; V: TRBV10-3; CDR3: CAISPDPTLNTEAFF; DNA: TGTGCCATCAGCCCAGATCCGACTTTGAACACTGAAGCTTTCTTT
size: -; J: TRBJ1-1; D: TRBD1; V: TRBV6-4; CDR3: CASSKTGTGGVNTEAFF; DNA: TGTGCCAGCAGTAAAACCGGGACAGGGGGCGTGAACACTGAAGCTTTCTTT
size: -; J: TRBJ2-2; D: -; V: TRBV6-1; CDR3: CASSDIGRGTGELFF; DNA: TGTGCCAGCAGTGATATAGGCAGGGGCACCGGGGAGCTGTTTTTT
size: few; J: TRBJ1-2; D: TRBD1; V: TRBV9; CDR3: CASSEDREEYGYTF; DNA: TGTGCCAGCAGCGAGGACAGGGAGGAATATGGCTACACCTTC
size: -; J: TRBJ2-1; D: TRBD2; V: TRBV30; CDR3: CAWSHTGLAGGNEQFF; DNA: TGTGCCTGGAGCCATACGGGGCTAGCGGGAGGCAATGAGCAGTTCTTC
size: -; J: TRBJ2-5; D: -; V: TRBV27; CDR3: CASSSRRLAETQYF; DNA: TGTGCCAGCAGTTCTAGGAGGTTGGCGGAGACCCAGTACTTC
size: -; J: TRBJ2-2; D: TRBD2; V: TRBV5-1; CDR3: CASSLGPSGVNTGELFF; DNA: TGCGCCAGCAGCTTGGGGCCTAGCGGGGTGAACACCGGGGAGCTGTTTTTT
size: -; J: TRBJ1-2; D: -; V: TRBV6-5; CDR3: CASSYQAGMGGYTF; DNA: TGTGCCAGCAGTTACCAGGCGGGGATGGGGGGCTACACCTTC
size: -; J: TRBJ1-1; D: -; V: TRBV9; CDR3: CASSDQTGNTEAFF; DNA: TGTGCCAGCAGTGATCAGACAGGTAACACTGAAGCTTTCTTT
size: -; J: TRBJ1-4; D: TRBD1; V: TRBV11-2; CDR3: CASSPGQGAREKLFF; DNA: TGTGCCAGCAGCCCGGGACAGGGGGCAAGAGAAAAACTGTTTTTT
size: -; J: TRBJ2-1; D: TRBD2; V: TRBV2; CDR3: CASSEVSGRINEQFF; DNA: TGTGCCAGCAGTGAAGTTAGCGGGAGGATTAATGAGCAGTTCTTC
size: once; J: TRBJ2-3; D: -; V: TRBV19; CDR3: CASSIAGTDTQYF; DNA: TGTGCCAGTAGTATCGCGGGCACAGATACGCAGTATTTT